This T cell receptor (beta chain) was captured by sequencing in a study of T cells in Graves' hyperthyroidism and ophthalmopathy. Broader study findings: Through a model of 13 V-J features, ophthalmopathy was separated from stable hyperthyroidism.

This CDR3 is built from 14 residues. Germline-derived CDR1 and CDR2 are SGHAT and FQNNGV. V was shortened by 5 bases and J by 6 bases, with 17 bases between the two germline ends. Details on this clonotype: Its target is not known.

RNA transcripts gave rise to amplified TCR beta CDR3 regions. HTBI primers were employed in a first-round RT-PCR of the TCR CDR3. TCRdb re-derived calls from the multiplex PCR reads in MiXCR, one entry per CDR3 protein. The sample has about 640,000 distinct CDR3 sequences; about 20% are singletons. Sequenced input: blood. The sequence was obtained from a man between 25 and 39 years old with Graves' ophthalmopathy. This sequence joins TRBV11-2 and TRBJ2-7, with D tentatively TRBD2 (5 bases). The CDR3 region has the DNA TGTGCCAGCAGCCAACCCTCCGGGAAGGGCGAGCAGTACTTC. Its translation: CASSQPSGKGEQYF.